These 14 T cell receptor beta chains came from one sample sequenced in a study of blood T cell repertoires in COVID-19. Sequenced by immunoSEQ multiplex PCR; TCRdb stores in-frame clones only, minus some. The sample carries under 450,000 clones, approximately 91% recorded once. Input material: peripheral blood. These receptor sequences come from a woman in her thirties or forties with COVID-19, enrolled during active disease.

This clone came up once. The chain uses TRBV5-5 and TRBJ1-1; 7 bases fit TRBD1. This CDR3 contains 14 residues. The V and J ends lost 4 bases and 0 bases, in that order; junction bases with no gene match: 3. The germline CDR1 and CDR2 sequences are SGHKS and YYEKEE (reference sequence). CDR3 residues: CASSGDSLNTEAFF. DNA of the CDR3: TGTGCCAGCAGCGGGGACAGTCTGAACACTGAAGCTTTCTTT.

The chain recombines TRBV28 with TRBJ1-2; 7 nucleotides agree with TRBD1. CDR3 length: 13 residues. CDR1 is MDHEN and CDR2 is SYDVKM in the germline V gene. Unmatched junction bases numbered 9, after V lost 8 bases and J lost 6 bases. CDR3 in DNA: TGTGCCAGCGGTGGACAGGTTGACAATGGCTACACCTTC. This encodes CASGGQVDNGYTF.

This clone was recorded only once. The V and J genes are TRBV18 and TRBJ2-5; 9 positions match TRBD2. Germline V gene lookup returns CDR1 KGHSH and CDR2 LQKENI. The junction had 10 bases not matched to a gene; V was cut back by 2 bases and J by 6 bases. The CDR3 contains 16 residues. Here the CDR3 reads CASSPISPSGKKTQYF. The CDR3 coding sequence is TGTGCCAGCTCACCAATTTCTCCTAGCGGGAAAAAGACCCAGTACTTC.

The V and J genes are TRBV29-1 and TRBJ2-3; D might be TRBD1 (5 bases). Germline CDR1 is SQVTM and CDR2 is ANQGSEA. CDR3 size: 14 residues. Trimming left V 4 bases short and J 2 bases short, with 13 bases between. The CDR3 is CSVVGAPATDTQYF. DNA for the CDR3: TGCAGCGTTGTAGGGGCTCCGGCCACAGATACGCAGTATTTT.

The gene calls are TRBV6-2 or TRBV6-3 and TRBJ1-1, with D possibly being TRBD1 (6 bases). The CDR3 is 15 residues long. The V and J ends lost 6 bases and 6 bases respectively, with 20 bases between them. Germline CDR1 and CDR2: MNHEY and SVGEGT. In nucleotides, the CDR3 is TGTGCCAGCAGCTTGGACGGATTTGGGGGCCCTGAAGCTTTCTTT. This translates into CASSLDGFGGPEAFF.

This clone was seen just once. The chain is built from TRBV18 and TRBJ2-7; no clear D gene. V was clipped by 3 bases and J by 0 bases, with 12 bases between them. Germline CDR1 is KGHSH and CDR2 is LQKENI. This CDR3 region has 15 residues. CDR3 sequence (DNA): TGTGCCAGCTCACCCTCCTGGGCAAACTCCTACGAGCAGTACTTC. This translates into CASSPSWANSYEQYF.

CDR3 amino acids: CASTRRSGFSNSPLHF. In DNA, the CDR3 is TGTGCCAGCACCAGAAGGTCGGGATTTTCTAATTCACCCCTCCACTTT. The rearrangement uses TRBV27 and TRBJ1-6; D gene uncertain. V lost 7 bases and J lost 6, with 19 bases in between. Germline lookup yields CDR1 MNHEY and CDR2 SMNVEV (reference sequence). The CDR3 extends over 16 amino acids.

The V and J genes are TRBV6-5 and TRBJ2-3; TRBD2 matches at 8 bases. Trimming removed 6 bases from V and 5 bases from J; junction bases left unmatched: 7. CDR3 length: 14 amino acids. Per germline, CDR1 MNHEY and CDR2 SVGAGI. CDR3 sequence reads: CASSRGGAEDTQYF. The DNA for the CDR3 is TGTGCCAGCAGCCGGGGGGGGGCGGAAGATACGCAGTATTTT.

This clone has a handful of counts. The chain uses TRBV11-3 and TRBJ2-1; TRBD2 aligns across 10 bases. This CDR3 is 16 amino acids long. Germline assignment: CDR1 SGHNT and CDR2 YENEEA. Trimming cost V 1 base and J 8 bases; bases outside gene matches: 8. CDR3 sequence reads: CASSLGASGRVDEQFF. CDR3 nucleotide sequence: TGTGCCAGCAGCTTAGGGGCTAGCGGGAGAGTCGATGAGCAGTTCTTC. Using reference TRBV11-3 and TRBJ2-1 for the parts outside the CDR3, the full variable domain is EAGVVQSPRYKIIEKKQPVAFWCNPISGHNTLYWYLQNLGQGPELLIRYENEEAVDDSQLPKDRFSAERLKGVDSTLKIQPAELGDSAVYLCASSLGASGRVDEQFFGPGTRLTVL.

The CDR3 spells CSVEKGMGGYTF. CDR3 sequence (DNA): TGCAGCGTTGAGAAGGGGATGGGTGGCTACACCTTC. The genes are TRBV29-1 and TRBJ1-2, with D possibly matching TRBD1 (5 bases). V lost 3 bases, J lost 7 bases, and 12 bases lay in between. Germline CDR1 reads SQVTM; CDR2 reads ANQGSEA. This CDR3 has 12 residues.

V usage is TRBV5-1 and J usage is TRBJ2-5; tentatively, D is TRBD2 (6 bases). V lost 2 bases and J lost 5, with 16 bases in between. CDR1 is SGHRS, CDR2 YFSETQ, per germline. This CDR3 comprises 15 residues. The CDR3 DNA follows: TGCGCCAGCAGCTTCGGACTTTCTGGGGGGGAGACCCAGTACTTC. Its translation: CASSFGLSGGETQYF.

The chain has TRBV6-5 and TRBJ2-1; D is uncertain. The CDR3 is 15 amino acids. V lost 7 bases, J lost 7 bases, and 20 bases lay in between. Germline V gives CDR1 MNHEY, CDR2 SVGAGI. CDR3 sequence reads: CASNKRFPIENEQFF. The CDR3 DNA reads as TGTGCCAGCAATAAGAGGTTCCCCATAGAGAATGAGCAGTTCTTC.

The chain is built from TRBV5-1 and TRBJ1-6; D perhaps matches TRBD1 (5 bases). Germline loops: CDR1 SGHRS, CDR2 YFSETQ. The V end was cut by 3 bases, the J end by 6 bases, with 13 bases between. The CDR3 spans 15 residues. CDR3 protein: CASSSPDSRNSPLHF. DNA of the CDR3: TGCGCCAGCAGCTCTCCCGACAGCCGTAATTCACCCCTCCACTTT.

The chain recombines TRBV18 with TRBJ1-1, with a tentative D call TRBD1 (5 bases). Trimming left V 6 bases short and J 3 bases short, with 11 bases between. The CDR3 contains 13 residues. Per germline, CDR1 KGHSH and CDR2 LQKENI. DNA for the CDR3: TGTGCCAGCTCCCAGGGTATCGACACTGAAGCTTTCTTT. Amino acids: CASSQGIDTEAFF.